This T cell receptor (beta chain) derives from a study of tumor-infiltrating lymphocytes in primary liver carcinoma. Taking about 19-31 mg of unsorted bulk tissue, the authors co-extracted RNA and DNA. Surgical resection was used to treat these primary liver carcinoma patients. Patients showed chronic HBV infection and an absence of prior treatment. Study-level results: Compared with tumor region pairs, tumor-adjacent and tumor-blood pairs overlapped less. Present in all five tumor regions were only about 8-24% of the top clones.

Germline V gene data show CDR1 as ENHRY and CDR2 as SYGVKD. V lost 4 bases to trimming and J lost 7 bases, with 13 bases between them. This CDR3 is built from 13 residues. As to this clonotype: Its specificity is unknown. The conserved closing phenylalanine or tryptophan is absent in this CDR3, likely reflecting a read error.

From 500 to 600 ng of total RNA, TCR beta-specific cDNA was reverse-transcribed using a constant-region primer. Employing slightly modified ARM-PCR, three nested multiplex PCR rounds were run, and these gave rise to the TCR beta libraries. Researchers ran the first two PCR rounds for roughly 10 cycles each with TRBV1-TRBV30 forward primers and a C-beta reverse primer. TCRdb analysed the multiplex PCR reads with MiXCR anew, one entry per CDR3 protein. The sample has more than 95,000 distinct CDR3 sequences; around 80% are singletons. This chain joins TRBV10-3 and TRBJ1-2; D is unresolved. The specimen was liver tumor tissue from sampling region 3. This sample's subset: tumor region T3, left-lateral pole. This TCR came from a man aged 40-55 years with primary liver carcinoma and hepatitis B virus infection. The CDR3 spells CAISGGSKTGYTL. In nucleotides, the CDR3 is TGTGCCATCAGTGGGGGTAGCAAAACTGGCTACACCTTA.